This T cell receptor (beta chain) was identified during a study of shared clonotypes between healthy human individuals. Study summary: The study drew on two women and a few men aged 18 to 49 as donors.

The study drew its donors from healthy HIV-negative adults without recent acute infections or vaccinations. Some clones are missing from TCRdb's copy, which holds only in-frame ones; the method was immunoSEQ multiplex PCR. The data contain about 490,000 clones, less than 80% of them singletons. With regard to this clone: The antigen is unknown.

V was trimmed by 3 bases and J by 2 bases, leaving 10 bases between them. Germline values: CDR1 SGDLS, CDR2 YYNGEE. The CDR3 loop spans 14 amino acids. General study findings and limits: Sampling included only blood; tissue repertoires likely differ.

This TCR came from a woman between 40 and 50 years old in good health. Some clones in this sample may be carry-over from other donors' samples. Sequences were obtained from PBMCs. The rearrangement joins TRBV9 to TRBJ2-3; maybe TRBD2 (5 bases). CDR3 bases: TGTGCCAGCAGCGAAACGACTATCACAGATACGCAGTATTTT. This gives the protein CASSETTITDTQYF.